The sequence of this TCR beta chain was determined in a study of CD8+ T cells in alopecia areata. CDR1 PRHDT and CDR2 FYEKMQ come from the germline V gene (reference sequence). The CDR3 sequence is 11 residues long. With 0 bases removed from V and 3 bases from J, the gap between germline ends came to 0 bases. Once RNA had been extracted, it was reverse transcribed into cDNA to act as the sequencing template. Produced via immunoSEQ multiplex PCR; TCRdb's table is partial and in-frame only. The data show about 220,000 clones, with approximately 57% seen just once and roughly 1.5% held by the top ten. Treatment meaning: oral pan-JAK inhibitor, 5-10 mg twice daily. In this sample, this clone turned up once. A much larger clone differs by one base, so this may be a read error. Other DNA variants within this sample encode the same CDR3.

This chain connects TRBV13 to TRBJ2-7, with no clear D. This specimen was CD4+ T cells sorted from blood, taken at week 4, from a patient treated with tofacitinib. The clonotype comes from a human donor with alopecia areata. CDR3 residues: CASSLGYEQYF. The CDR3 DNA is TGTGCCAGCAGCTTAGGCTACGAGCAGTACTTC. The full variable domain, in which reference TRBV13 and TRBJ2-7 provide the parts outside the CDR3, is AAGVIQSPRHLIKEKRETATLKCYPIPRHDTVYWYQQGPGQDPQFLISFYEKMQSDKGSIPDRFSAQQFSDYHSELNMSSLELGDSALYFCASSLGYEQYFGPGTRLTVT.